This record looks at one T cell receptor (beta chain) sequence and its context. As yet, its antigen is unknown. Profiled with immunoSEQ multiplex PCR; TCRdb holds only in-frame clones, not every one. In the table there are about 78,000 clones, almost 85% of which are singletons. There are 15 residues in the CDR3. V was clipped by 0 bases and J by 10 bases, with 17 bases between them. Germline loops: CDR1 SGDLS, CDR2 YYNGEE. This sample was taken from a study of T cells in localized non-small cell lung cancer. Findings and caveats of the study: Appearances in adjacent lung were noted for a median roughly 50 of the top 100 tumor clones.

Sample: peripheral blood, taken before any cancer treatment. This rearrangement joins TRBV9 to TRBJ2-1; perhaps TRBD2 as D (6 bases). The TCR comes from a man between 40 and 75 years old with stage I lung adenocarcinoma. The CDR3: CASSVGDSFPREQFF. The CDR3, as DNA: TGTGCCAGCAGCGTAGGGGACTCCTTCCCCCGCGAGCAGTTCTTC.